This entry describes one T cell receptor (beta chain). Its antigen is unidentified. Method: immunoSEQ multiplex PCR; TCRdb's copy keeps in-frame clones and lacks some. Of approximately 130,000 clones listed, roughly 92% were seen once; the top ten hold approximately 1.2%. This sample is part of a study of T cell responses to AZD1222 COVID-19 vaccine. Overall study results and limits: Unmutated variant regions reportedly attract nearly half of all spike-specific TCRs.

Per germline, CDR1 LGHDT and CDR2 YNNKEL (reference sequence). The CDR3 length is 14 residues. Between the trimmed V and J ends, which lost 4 bases and 1 base, there was a span of 10 bases. The TCR was taken from an adult who received the AZD1222 COVID-19 vaccine. This material consisted of peripheral blood, taken 28 days after the second AZD1222 dose. V and J are TRBV3-1 (or the pseudogene TRBV3-2) and TRBJ1-2; D is perhaps TRBD1 (5 bases). CDR3 DNA sequence: TGTGCCAGCAGCCGGGTGGGGGGTAACTATGGCTACACCTTC. Translated: CASSRVGGNYGYTF.